The clone carrying this TCR beta chain occurred a few times. As yet, its antigen is unknown. This entry belongs to a study of metastatic and nonmetastatic thyroid tumors. Study background: Comparative analysis of repertoires was undertaken across blood and tumor or nodule tissue obtained from malignant and benign thyroid patients.

Study-level points and caveats: In both blood and tumor samples, TCR beta diversity was reported significantly higher for malignant than benign nodules.

This CDR3 contains 15 residues. Per germline, CDR1 SGHVS and CDR2 FQNEAQ. Trimming removed 0 bases from V and 5 bases from J; junction bases left unmatched: 6. Authors' data handling: Between-group CDR3 differences, defined by clinicopathological status, yielded a distant-metastasis classifier for papillary thyroid cancer. TCRdb re-called the PCR reads with MiXCR. The V and J calls come from TCRdb's annotation, not from the publication. The table includes tens of thousands of clones, 25% to 30% detected once. Until they underwent thyroid surgery, no patient had received any treatment. This clonotype was sampled from a male donor with papillary thyroid cancer or a benign thyroid nodule (not recorded which). Some clones in this sample may be carry-over from other donors' samples. What was sequenced was blood. The genes are TRBV7-8 and TRBJ2-7; TRBD1 aligns across 8 bases. CDR3 residues: CASSLAEGQVNEQYF. In nucleotides, the CDR3 is TGTGCCAGCAGCTTAGCGGAGGGACAGGTTAACGAGCAGTACTTC.